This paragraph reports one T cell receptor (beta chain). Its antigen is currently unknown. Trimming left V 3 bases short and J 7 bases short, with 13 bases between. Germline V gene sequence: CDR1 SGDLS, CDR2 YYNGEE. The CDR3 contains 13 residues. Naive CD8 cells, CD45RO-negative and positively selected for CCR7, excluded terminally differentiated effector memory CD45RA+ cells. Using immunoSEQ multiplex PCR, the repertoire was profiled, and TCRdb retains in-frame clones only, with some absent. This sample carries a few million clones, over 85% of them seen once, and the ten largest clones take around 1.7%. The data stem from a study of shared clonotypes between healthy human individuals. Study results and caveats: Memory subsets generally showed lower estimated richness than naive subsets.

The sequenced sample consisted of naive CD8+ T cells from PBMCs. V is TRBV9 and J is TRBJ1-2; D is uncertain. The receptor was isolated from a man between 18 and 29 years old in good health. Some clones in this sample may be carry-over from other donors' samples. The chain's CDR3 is CASSGTATGGYTF. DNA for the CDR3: TGTGCCAGCAGCGGGACGGCCACGGGTGGCTACACCTTC.